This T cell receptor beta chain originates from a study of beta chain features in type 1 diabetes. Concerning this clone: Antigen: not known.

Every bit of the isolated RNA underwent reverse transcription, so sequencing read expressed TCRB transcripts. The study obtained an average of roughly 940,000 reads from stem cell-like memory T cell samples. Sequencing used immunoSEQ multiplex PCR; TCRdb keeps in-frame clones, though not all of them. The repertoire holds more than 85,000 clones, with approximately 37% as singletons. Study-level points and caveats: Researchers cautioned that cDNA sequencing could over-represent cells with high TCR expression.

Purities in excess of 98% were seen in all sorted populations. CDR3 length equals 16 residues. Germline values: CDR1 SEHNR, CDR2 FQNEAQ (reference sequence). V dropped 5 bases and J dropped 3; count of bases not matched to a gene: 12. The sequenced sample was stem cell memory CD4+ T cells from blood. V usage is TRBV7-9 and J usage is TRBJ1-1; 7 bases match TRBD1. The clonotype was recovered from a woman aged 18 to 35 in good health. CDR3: CASSGYRGGKDTEAFF. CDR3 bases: TGTGCCAGCAGCGGATACAGGGGTGGTAAGGACACTGAAGCTTTCTTT.